The rows below give T cell receptor beta chains drawn from one sample of a study of post-analysis software for immune sequencing data. TCRdb reprocessed the PCR reads with MiXCR, giving one entry per CDR3 protein. This sample has about 770,000 distinct CDR3 sequences, with 35% to 55% found just once. Source material: blood. These receptors were obtained from a girl under 18 with multiple sclerosis. Each CDR3 is given with its conserved first and last residue. Each record gives: J gene, D gene, clone size, V gene, CDR3 DNA, CDR3 protein. The D gene is left open where the match is weak. Part of the rows lack a size; the others show once, few, many or a class for expanded clones.

TRBJ1-1 | TRBD1 | . | TRBV7-9 | TGTGCCAACAGCTTCGGGACAGGGACTGAAGCTTTCTTT | CANSFGTGTEAFF
TRBJ2-5 | . | . | TRBV6-5 | TGTGCCAGCAGTTACCGCGCGGAGTTAGGGGCTAAGGGGGAGACCCAGTACTTC | CASSYRAELGAKGETQYF
TRBJ2-4 | . | few | TRBV29-1 | TGCAGCGTTGAGCACTCTTTGGAGCAGTACTTC | CSVEHSLEQYF
TRBJ2-7 | . | . | TRBV29-1 | TGCAGCGCCGGACCGACGGGCTCCTACAAGCAGTACTTC | CSAGPTGSYKQYF
TRBJ2-5 | . | . | TRBV12-3/TRBV12-4 | TGTGCCAGCAGTTTGAACCTAGGGACCCAGTACTTC | CASSLNLGTQYF
TRBJ2-7 | . | few | TRBV27 | TGTGCCAGCAGCCCCCCGGCTGGAGGACTTCACGAGCAGTACTTC | CASSPPAGGLHEQYF
TRBJ2-5 | . | . | TRBV7-9 | TGTGCCAGCAGCGCGGACACCTCGCAAGAGACCCAGTACTTC | CASSADTSQETQYF
TRBJ2-1 | . | . | TRBV7-9 | TGTGCCAGCAGCTCGGGTCCCACAGGAGGTCCCGAGCAGTTCTTC | CASSSGPTGGPEQFF
TRBJ2-7 | TRBD2 | few | TRBV6-2/TRBV6-3 | TGTGCCAGCAGGACCAGCGGGAGGGGCGAGCAGTACTTC | CASRTSGRGEQYF
TRBJ2-5 | TRBD2 | few | TRBV12-3/TRBV12-4 | TGTGCCAGCAGCATGGGGGGGGGACGAGAGACCCAGTACTTC | CASSMGGGRETQYF
TRBJ2-7 | . | few | TRBV10-3 | TGTGCCATCAGGACATCTTCCCGCGAGCAGTACTTC | CAIRTSSREQYF
TRBJ2-3 | TRBD2 | . | TRBV6-6 | TGTGCCAGCAGTTATACGACTGGGGCGGGAGTAACAGATACGCAGTATTTT | CASSYTTGAGVTDTQYF
TRBJ2-7 | TRBD2 | . | TRBV20-1 | TGCAGTGCTAGAGGCCATAGCGGGAGGGCCAACGAGCAGTACTTC | CSARGHSGRANEQYF
TRBJ1-1 | TRBD1 | . | TRBV6-5 | TGTGCCAGCAGTTACGAGTACGAGGGGGCGAACACTGAAGCTTTCTTT | CASSYEYEGANTEAFF
TRBJ2-3 | TRBD2 | once | TRBV24-1 | TGTGCCACCAGTTCAGGTGCGAAGCGGGAGTATCCCACAGATACGCAGTATTTT | CATSSGAKREYPTDTQYF
TRBJ2-7 | TRBD1 | . | TRBV5-1 | TGCGCCAGCAGCAAGTACCGGGACAGTTCGTCCTACGAGCAGTACTTC | CASSKYRDSSSYEQYF
TRBJ2-1 | . | . | TRBV11-1 | TGTGCCAGTACTCGGTGGGGGCAAAACAATGAGCAGTTCTTC | CASTRWGQNNEQFF
TRBJ1-5 | . | . | TRBV4-2 | TGTGCCAGCAGCCAATGGCAGGGAAGCAATCAGCCCCAGCATTTT | CASSQWQGSNQPQHF
TRBJ2-1 | . | . | TRBV9 | TGTGCCAGCAGCGTAGTTGGTGAAAATGAGCAGTTCTTC | CASSVVGENEQFF
TRBJ2-7 | . | . | TRBV12-3/TRBV12-4 | TGTGCCAGCAGTTTTACTAAGTACGAGCAGTACTTC | CASSFTKYEQYF
TRBJ2-1 | . | . | TRBV29-1 | TGCAGCGTTGGAAGTGCAAGCCATGAGCAGTTCTTC | CSVGSASHEQFF
TRBJ1-2 | TRBD1 | few | TRBV4-3 | TGCGCCAGCAGCCCCGTTCTATCGGGACAGGGAAGCTACTATGGCTACACCTTC | CASSPVLSGQGSYYGYTF
TRBJ2-3 | TRBD2 | . | TRBV14 | TGTGCCAGCAGCCAAGACTTCCTAGCGGAAAGCACAGATACGCAGTATTTT | CASSQDFLAESTDTQYF
TRBJ2-7 | . | few | TRBV4-2 | TGTGCCAGCAGCCAAGGGATAGGGGCCTACGAGCAGTACTTC | CASSQGIGAYEQYF
TRBJ2-2 | TRBD2 | . | TRBV29-1 | TGCAGCGTTGAGTTCGGGGGGTCGAACACCGGGGAGCTGTTTTTT | CSVEFGGSNTGELFF
TRBJ2-5 | . | . | TRBV10-3 | TGTGCCATCAGTGAGGGGCGTATCGTCGAGACCCAGTACTTC | CAISEGRIVETQYF
TRBJ1-5 | . | . | TRBV10-2 | TGCGCCAGCCAGGGTCGGGATCAGCCCCAGCATTTT | CASQGRDQPQHF
TRBJ2-3 | TRBD2 | . | TRBV6-5 | TGTGCCAGCAGTTCCCCTAGCGGGAATGAAGATACGCAGTATTTT | CASSSPSGNEDTQYF